A selection of T cell receptor beta chains follows, all from one sample in a study of regulatory T cells in long-lasting Graves disease. TCRdb analysed the multiplex PCR reads with MiXCR anew, one entry per CDR3 protein. The sample lists about 290,000 distinct CDR3 sequences, 20% to 25% seen once, with roughly three fifths in the top ten. The specimen was peripheral blood mononuclear cells (PBMCs), collected when the disease was refractory, from a patient treated with antithyroid drugs. These receptors came from a female donor with Graves disease. The CDR3 runs from the conserved cysteine through the conserved F or W. D genes are given only for firm matches. Expanded clones are given a class, and other clones once, few, many or no size at all.

TRBD2,TRBJ2-5,TRBV6-1,-,CASRTTSGSRETQYF,TGTGCCAGCAGAACGACTAGCGGGAGCCGGGAGACCCAGTACTTC
TRBD1,TRBJ2-7,TRBV27,-,CASSISSGTGSLGQYF,TGTGCCAGCAGCATATCCTCCGGGACAGGGAGCCTCGGGCAGTACTTC
TRBD1,TRBJ2-2,TRBV20-1,few,CSATDRANTGELFF,TGCAGTGCTACCGACAGGGCGAACACCGGGGAGCTGTTTTTT
-,TRBJ1-1,TRBV19,few,CASYSDGRNTEAFF,TGTGCCAGTTACTCGGACGGGAGGAACACTGAAGCTTTCTTT
-,TRBJ1-2,TRBV7-3,-,CASSLAARTNYGYTF,TGTGCCAGCAGCTTAGCCGCCAGGACTAACTATGGCTACACCTTC
-,TRBJ1-1,TRBV3-1,-,CASITRDGGAFF,TGTGCCAGCATTACCCGGGACGGTGGAGCTTTCTTT
-,TRBJ1-4,TRBV29-1,few,CSVAGLGTNEKLFF,TGCAGCGTTGCAGGACTCGGAACTAATGAAAAACTGTTTTTT
-,TRBJ1-5,TRBV2,many,CASSTLVGQPQHF,TGTGCCAGCAGCACACTGGTCGGTCAGCCCCAGCATTTT
-,TRBJ2-5,TRBV20-1,few,CSATLGSQETQYF,TGCAGTGCAACTCTAGGATCCCAAGAGACCCAGTACTTC
-,TRBJ2-5,TRBV6-1,-,CASSDRETQYF,TGTGCCAGCAGTGACCGGGAGACCCAGTACTTC
TRBD1,TRBJ1-5,TRBV6-1,few,CASSGQGTGQPQHF,TGTGCCAGCAGTGGACAGGGGACAGGCCAGCCCCAGCATTTT
-,TRBJ1-1,TRBV11-2,many,CASSYQDWQDTEAFF,TGTGCCAGCAGCTATCAGGACTGGCAGGACACTGAAGCTTTCTTT
-,TRBJ2-4,TRBV20-1,-,CSALGVENIQYF,TGCAGTGCATTAGGGGTTGAAAACATTCAGTACTTC
TRBD1,TRBJ1-6,TRBV28,many,CASSFFGTKDRDLSPLHF,TGTGCCAGCAGTTTCTTTGGAACCAAGGACAGGGACCTGTCACCCCTCCACTTT
-,TRBJ1-5,TRBV6-1,few,CASTGSLQPQHF,TGTGCCAGCACCGGGTCCCTACAGCCCCAGCATTTT
-,TRBJ2-2,TRBV11-2,many,CASSLSRSNTGELFF,TGTGCCAGCAGCTTGAGCAGGTCGAACACCGGGGAGCTGTTTTTT
-,TRBJ1-4,TRBV11-2,many,CASSLDARAPFNEKLFF,TGTGCCAGCAGCTTAGATGCCAGGGCCCCCTTTAATGAAAAACTGTTTTTT
-,TRBJ2-5,TRBV12-3/TRBV12-4,many,CASSLQGAQETQYF,TGTGCCAGCAGTTTACAGGGAGCCCAAGAGACCCAGTACTTC
-,TRBJ1-3,TRBV11-3,-,CASSLDGGARGNTIYF,TGTGCCAGCAGCTTAGATGGGGGGGCGCGCGGAAACACCATATATTTT
-,TRBJ2-5,TRBV20-1,many,CSARGSGEETQYF,TGCAGTGCTAGAGGGTCGGGAGAGGAGACCCAGTACTTC
-,TRBJ2-7,TRBV18,-,CASSAVERVVEQYF,TGTGCCAGCTCAGCCGTGGAGAGGGTGGTCGAGCAGTACTTC
-,TRBJ1-5,TRBV13,few,CASGPGRVTQPQHF,TGTGCCAGCGGCCCGGGACGCGTCACTCAGCCCCAGCATTTT
-,TRBJ1-1,TRBV6-2/TRBV6-3,few,CASRGIAEAFF,TGTGCCAGCAGGGGTATAGCTGAAGCTTTCTTT
TRBD2,TRBJ2-7,TRBV20-1,-,CSARDLNSGSVYEQYF,TGCAGTGCTAGAGATCTGAATAGCGGGAGCGTCTACGAGCAGTACTTC
-,TRBJ1-2,TRBV15,many,CATSRGGLGYTF,TGTGCCACCAGCAGGGGGGGTCTTGGCTACACCTTC